The T cell receptor beta chain described here comes from a study of regulatory T cells in long-lasting Graves disease. Study findings and constraints: Preferential use of TRBV28, TRBJ1-2 and TRBJ2-5 was seen in persistent disease.

The CDR3 runs 19 residues. Germline V gene lookup returns CDR1 MNHEY and CDR2 SMNVEV (reference sequence). Deletions cut 3 bases from V and 1 base from J, with 23 bases between. This clonotype has only a few counts. The target antigen is unknown. A much larger clone differs by one base, so this may be a read error. Libraries of TCR beta came from iRepertoire HTBI primers plus Arm-PCR of CDR3 regions. TCRdb used MiXCR to reprocess the multiplex PCR reads, holding one entry per CDR3 protein. The sample contains roughly 430,000 distinct CDR3 sequences, about 17% of which appear only once. Sample time point: newly diagnosed GD, antithyroid drugs for less than 3 months. PBMC-derived RNA was used for the TCR library. These data are also associated with another study on T cells in Graves' hyperthyroidism and ophthalmopathy. From that study: Each diagnosis was grounded in clinical symptoms, serum thyroxine and TRAb, thyroid ultrasound, and orbital computed tomography. Researchers ran a first-round RT-PCR on the TCR CDR3 using the HTBI primer set.

The sequencing here drew on peripheral blood mononuclear cells (PBMCs), taken at new diagnosis, from a patient treated with antithyroid drugs. The TCR sequence derives from a woman in her twenties or thirties with Graves disease. The rearrangement joins TRBV27 to TRBJ2-3; D gene unclear. CDR3 bases: TGTGCCAGCAGTTTGCAGAGAAAAAAACTTTCATATGGCACAGATACGCAGTATTTT. Its protein is CASSLQRKKLSYGTDTQYF.